These 27 T cell receptor beta chains came from one sample sequenced in a study of T cells after yellow fever vaccination. TCRdb processed the 5' RACE reads anew with MiXCR; each CDR3 protein has one entry. The repertoire holds about 630,000 distinct CDR3 sequences, with roughly an eighth as singletons. This sample comprised PBMCs, obtained on the day of the yellow fever booster vaccination. These receptors were obtained from a man in his thirties or forties who received the YFV17D yellow fever vaccine.

The chain carries TRBV4-3 and TRBJ2-2; the D is unclear. This CDR3 spans 17 amino acids. The germline CDR1 and CDR2 sequences are LGHNA and YSLEER. Between the trimmed V and J ends, which lost 4 bases and 6 bases, there was a span of 21 bases. Written as DNA, the CDR3 is TGCGCCAGCAGCCCTTCTCGGAGAGCGAATGAACCCGGGGAGCTGTTTTTT. Protein sequence: CASSPSRRANEPGELFF.

This clonotype was observed many times. The rearrangement joins TRBV20-1 to TRBJ2-1; TRBD2 matches 12 bases. The CDR3 sequence is 17 residues long. CDR1 and CDR2 from the germline V gene are DFQATT and SNEGSKA (reference sequence). V lost 3 bases and J lost 8; bases outside the gene matches: 14. CDR3: CSASVLAGGPTLHEQFF. In DNA, the CDR3 is TGCAGTGCTAGTGTTCTAGCGGGAGGGCCCACCCTCCATGAGCAGTTCTTC.

This rearrangement joins TRBV7-3 to TRBJ2-3, with 12 nucleotides matching TRBD2. After removal of 5 bases from V and 2 bases from J, the junction contained 8 bases not matched to a gene. Germline-derived CDR1 and CDR2 are SGHTA and FQGTGA. CDR3 length: 17 residues. The CDR3 DNA reads TGTGCCAGCAGCATCCGCGGACTAGCGGGATTCACAGATACGCAGTATTTT. The encoded protein is CASSIRGLAGFTDTQYF.

The chain uses TRBV7-9 and TRBJ2-5; no firm D call. This CDR3 has 14 residues. The V and J ends lost 7 bases and 4 bases respectively, with 16 bases between them. Germline V CDR1 and CDR2: SEHNR, FQNEAQ (reference sequence). The CDR3 loop is CASTKRRSGETQYF. The DNA for the CDR3 is TGTGCCAGCACAAAAAGGAGAAGTGGAGAGACCCAGTACTTC.

The genes are TRBV4-1 and TRBJ2-5; weak D call: TRBD2 (6 bases). Trimming cost V 1 base and J 3 bases, with 12 bases left between them. The germline V gene has CDR1 MGHRA and CDR2 YSYEKL. The CDR3 spans 15 residues. CDR3 amino acids: CASSQGLTGEETQYF. In DNA, the CDR3 is TGCGCCAGCAGCCAAGGGCTAACGGGAGAAGAGACCCAGTACTTC.

Comments on this clonotype: The junction departs from the called germline gene at one end, perhaps through a read error. This chain uses TRBV7-2 with TRBJ2-1; TRBD2 matches 13 bases. This CDR3 region has 17 residues. Germline values: CDR1 SGHTA, CDR2 FQGNSA. The CDR3 DNA is TGTGCCAGCAGCATTGGGACTAGCGGGATCTTCTACAATGAGCGGTTCTTC. This sequence encodes CASSIGTSGIFYNERFF. The entire variable domain, with the rest obtained from reference TRBV7-2 and TRBJ2-1, is as follows: GAGVSQSPSNKVTEKGKDVELRCDPISGHTALYWYRQSLGQGLEFLIYFQGNSAPDKSGLPSDRFSAERTGGSVSTLTIQRTQQEDSAVYLCASSIGTSGIFYNERFFGPGTRLTVL.

This clonotype was seen at least ten times. The genes are TRBV20-1 and TRBJ2-5; TRBD2 is a possible D gene (5 bases). Germline V CDR1 and CDR2: DFQATT, SNEGSKA (reference sequence). The CDR3 is 13 amino acids. Trimming cost V 5 bases and J 3 bases, with 13 bases left between them. CDR3 sequence reads: CSASRTGKETQYF. CDR3 in DNA: TGCAGTGCTTCCCGGACTGGGAAAGAGACCCAGTACTTC.

This clonotype was recorded a few times. CDR3 DNA sequence: TGTGCCAGCAGCCGCTTAGCAGCTAACATTCAGTACTTC. This encodes CASSRLAANIQYF. This chain uses TRBV6-6 with TRBJ2-4; no firm D call. Germline assignment: CDR1 MNHNY and CDR2 SVGAGI (reference sequence). The CDR3 totals 13 residues. The V and J ends lost 6 bases and 7 bases respectively, with 13 bases between them.

The chain joins TRBV18 to TRBJ1-2; D possibly corresponds to TRBD1 (6 bases). The CDR3 covers 16 residues. CDR1 is KGHSH and CDR2 is LQKENI in the germline V gene. The V gene lost 3 bases and the J gene lost 3 bases, with 17 bases spanning the gap. The CDR3 is CASSPGGGSGDYGYTF. The CDR3 DNA reads TGTGCCAGCTCACCCGGAGGGGGTTCCGGGGACTATGGCTACACCTTC.

In its sample, this clonotype was seen a few times. This chain uses TRBV7-9 with TRBJ1-2, with D possibly being TRBD1 (6 bases). Germline values: CDR1 SEHNR, CDR2 FQNEAQ (reference sequence). Trimming cost V 8 bases and J 3 bases, with 19 bases left between them. There are 15 residues in the CDR3. CDR3 in amino acids: CASQATGNVYYGYTF. The CDR3, as DNA: TGTGCCAGCCAAGCAACAGGGAATGTATACTATGGCTACACCTTC.

This clonotype was counted between two and nine times. The chain is built from TRBV7-2 and TRBJ1-2; D remains ambiguous. V was shortened by 5 bases and J by 8 bases, with 9 bases between the two germline ends. The CDR3 spans 11 residues. Germline loops: CDR1 SGHTA, CDR2 FQGNSA. CDR3 sequence reads: CASSVTAGYTF. The CDR3 DNA follows: TGTGCCAGCAGCGTTACCGCGGGCTACACCTTC.

This clonotype was seen a few times. The DNA of the CDR3 is TGTGCCAGCAGTTTTCAGACGGATTCACCCCTCCACTTT. This sequence encodes CASSFQTDSPLHF. The rearrangement links TRBV12-3 or TRBV12-4 to TRBJ1-6, with D hard to call. Trimming took 3 bases from V and 8 from J, leaving 8 bases between them. This CDR3 contains 13 residues.

This clonotype was counted only a few times. V usage is TRBV28 and J usage is TRBJ2-7, with unresolved D. The CDR3 totals 14 residues. Trimming left V 6 bases short and J 0 bases short, with 12 bases between. In germline, CDR1 is MDHEN, CDR2 SYDVKM. CDR3 bases: TGTGCCAGCAGCCCCCCCGGCGTCTCCTACGAGCAGTACTTC. Its translation: CASSPPGVSYEQYF.

This chain links TRBV7-2 with TRBJ2-5, with 12 positions matching TRBD2. The trim removed 7 bases at V and 4 bases at J, leaving 4 bases unmatched. The germline V gene has CDR1 SGHTA and CDR2 FQGNSA. This CDR3 has 14 amino acids. CDR3 DNA: TGTGCCAGCAATCCGGGACTAGCGGGAGAGACCCAGTACTTC. This codes for CASNPGLAGETQYF.

This clonotype was counted a few times. This chain joins TRBV11-2 and TRBJ2-1; no clear D. Trimming stripped 7 bases from V and 5 bases from J, with 15 bases between. This CDR3 region has 14 residues. The germline CDR1 and CDR2 sequences are SGHAT and FQNNGV. CDR3 protein: CASTTVGFNNEQFF. CDR3 DNA: TGTGCCAGCACCACCGTGGGCTTCAACAATGAGCAGTTCTTC.

The rearrangement joins TRBV14 to TRBJ2-1, with 7 bases aligning to TRBD1. CDR1 is SGHDN and CDR2 is FVKESK in the germline V gene. V was clipped by 4 bases and J by 3 bases; unmatched bases: 9. CDR3 size: 16 residues. Here the CDR3 reads CASSPKGGTVYNEQFF. The DNA of the CDR3 is TGTGCCAGCAGCCCTAAGGGTGGGACAGTCTACAATGAGCAGTTCTTC.

The gene calls are TRBV30 and TRBJ1-2; D is unresolved. V lost 1 base and J 8 bases, leaving 8 bases between the germline ends. The CDR3 consists of 11 residues. Per germline, CDR1 GTSNPN and CDR2 SVGIG (reference sequence). CDR3 nucleotide sequence: TGTGCCTGGAGTGACTTATACGGCTACACCTTC. Encoded protein: CAWSDLYGYTF.

This clonotype was seen only a few times. This chain uses TRBV5-1 with TRBJ2-1, with a tentative D call TRBD1 (6 bases). The V gene lost 4 bases and the J gene lost 2 bases, with 7 bases spanning the gap. Germline V gene sequence: CDR1 SGHRS, CDR2 YFSETQ. The CDR3 is 13 amino acids. The CDR3 loop reads CASSGTTYNEQFF. For the CDR3, the DNA is TGCGCCAGCAGCGGGACAACCTACAATGAGCAGTTCTTC.

The chain employs TRBV6-5 and TRBJ2-7, with 7 positions matching TRBD2. V shed 0 bases, J shed 7 bases, and the junction held 9 bases outside the gene matches. The CDR3 runs 15 residues. Germline assignment: CDR1 MNHEY and CDR2 SVGAGI. The CDR3 bases are TGTGCCAGCAGTTACTCGGCGGGGGTCGCTAGGGAGCAGTACTTC. Amino acid sequence: CASSYSAGVAREQYF.

Many counts were recorded for this clonotype. The chain carries TRBV6-5 and TRBJ2-4, with D hard to call. Germline V CDR1 and CDR2: MNHEY, SVGAGI. This CDR3 contains 17 residues. V was trimmed by 0 bases and J by 1 base, leaving 13 bases between them. The CDR3 DNA follows: TGTGCCAGCAGTTACTCGGTCCGTAGCCTGGCCAAAAACATTCAGTACTTC. Its translation is CASSYSVRSLAKNIQYF.

This chain connects TRBV6-2 or TRBV6-3 to TRBJ2-5; 10 nucleotides agree with TRBD2. Germline V lookup: CDR1 MNHEY, CDR2 SVGEGT. This CDR3 is built from 16 residues. J was trimmed by 5 bases and V by 6 bases; bases with no gene match: 12. The CDR3 spells CASSRASGSMFETQYF. The CDR3 DNA reads TGTGCCAGCAGCCGGGCTAGCGGGAGTATGTTCGAGACCCAGTACTTC.

The gene calls are TRBV20-1 and TRBJ2-3; 13 nucleotides align to TRBD2. The CDR3 runs 15 residues. The junction had 5 bases not matched to a gene; V was cut back by 3 bases and J by 5 bases. CDR1 and CDR2 (germline): DFQATT, SNEGSKA (reference sequence). In DNA, the CDR3 is TGCAGTGCTAGTGGACTAGCGGGAGAAATAGATACGCAGTATTTT. This encodes CSASGLAGEIDTQYF.

This clonotype was seen a few times. V is TRBV5-1 and J is TRBJ2-5; D is possibly TRBD1 (5 bases). V was cut by 4 bases and J by 1 base, with 11 bases left in between. The CDR3 loop spans 14 amino acids. In germline, CDR1 is SGHRS, CDR2 YFSETQ. The CDR3 is CASSGQGLQETQYF. As DNA, the CDR3 is TGCGCCAGCAGCGGGCAGGGTCTCCAAGAGACCCAGTACTTC.

This clonotype was counted a few times. The gene calls are TRBV6-5 and TRBJ1-5; D unclear. The length of the CDR3 is 14 residues. Germline V gives CDR1 MNHEY, CDR2 SVGAGI. The V gene lost 0 bases and the J gene lost 6 bases, with 9 bases spanning the gap. CDR3 sequence reads: CASSYSGGSQPQHF. CDR3 nucleotide sequence: TGTGCCAGCAGTTACTCGGGTGGGAGTCAGCCCCAGCATTTT.

The V gene is TRBV11-2, the J gene TRBJ1-1; 8 positions match TRBD1. The germline gives CDR1 SGHAT, CDR2 FQNNGV. The CDR3 is made up of 17 amino acids. Germline trimming cut 0 bases from V and 5 bases from J; bases unmatched to any gene: 11. The CDR3 region has the DNA TGTGCCAGCAGCTTAGATGTTACAGGGGGATGGAGGACTGAAGCTTTCTTT. Its protein product is CASSLDVTGGWRTEAFF.

The chain carries TRBV18 and TRBJ2-7; 7 bases agree with TRBD1. CDR3 length: 14 residues. V was clipped by 4 bases and J by 2 bases; unmatched bases: 5. Germline V gene data show CDR1 as KGHSH and CDR2 as LQKENI. The chain's CDR3 is CASSLSGTAYEQYF. The CDR3 bases are TGTGCCAGCTCACTCTCCGGGACAGCCTACGAGCAGTACTTC.

This chain joins TRBV6-5 and TRBJ2-3; 8 bases agree with TRBD2. V dropped 2 bases and J dropped 1; count of bases not matched to a gene: 5. CDR3 length: 16 amino acids. Germline lookup yields CDR1 MNHEY and CDR2 SVGAGI. The CDR3 loop reads CASSYGREGGTDTQYF. As DNA, the CDR3 is TGTGCCAGCAGTTACGGACGGGAGGGCGGCACAGATACGCAGTATTTT.